Below, 17 T cell receptor beta chains from the same sample are listed, as sequenced in a study of T cell clonotyping in hematopoietic cell transplantation. Repertoires were generated with immunoSEQ multiplex PCR, while TCRdb's copy carries only in-frame clones and drops some. Of roughly 13,000 clones in the sample, 92% were seen once. Sequences were derived from PBMCs, sampled 100 days after allogeneic stem cell transplant. The receptor source for this set is a female patient aged 45-65 years who had an allogeneic stem cell transplant from an unrelated donor, so the T cells may come from the graft donor. Some clones in this sample may be carry-over from other donors' samples.

The genes are TRBV19 and TRBJ1-5; 11 nucleotides align to TRBD1. The germline gives CDR1 LNHDA, CDR2 SQIVND (reference sequence). With 7 bases clipped from V and 6 bases from J, the junction kept 5 bases outside the gene matches. The CDR3 has 14 residues. Here the CDR3 reads CASTRTGGGQPQHF. CDR3 bases: TGTGCCAGTACCAGGACAGGGGGCGGTCAGCCCCAGCATTTT.

The gene calls are TRBV28 and TRBJ1-5; a weak D match, TRBD1 (5 bases). This CDR3 is 14 amino acids long. Trimming pared 6 bases from V and 7 bases from J, leaving 16 bases between. Germline assignment: CDR1 MDHEN and CDR2 SYDVKM. DNA of the CDR3: TGTGCCAGCAGAGCCGGGACTACGGGGCAGCCCCAGCATTTT. As protein: CASRAGTTGQPQHF.

The rearrangement joins TRBV9 to TRBJ2-2; 7 positions agree with TRBD1. The CDR3 is made up of 17 amino acids. Germline values: CDR1 SGDLS, CDR2 YYNGEE. Losses at the gene ends were 3 bases for V and 7 bases for J; bases not matched to a gene: 15. CDR3 sequence reads: CASSARRGTGTVGELFF. CDR3 in DNA: TGTGCCAGCAGCGCGAGAAGGGGAACGGGGACAGTCGGGGAGCTGTTTTTT.

The chain links TRBV5-6 to TRBJ2-7; 7 nucleotides align to TRBD1. Germline assignment: CDR1 SGHDT and CDR2 YYEEEE. CDR3 length: 14 amino acids. Trimming at V came to 4 bases and at J to 2 bases, leaving 6 bases not matched to a gene. CDR3 loop: CASSKPGQTYEQYF. CDR3 bases: TGTGCCAGCAGCAAACCGGGACAGACCTACGAGCAGTACTTC.

CDR3 sequence: CASSQAFSGGRETDTQYF. Here the CDR3 DNA reads TGTGCCAGCAGCCAAGCCTTTAGCGGCGGGAGGGAGACAGATACGCAGTATTTT. The chain joins TRBV4-2 to TRBJ2-3, with 9 nucleotides matching TRBD2. The V gene end was trimmed by 1 base and the J gene end by 3 bases; junction bases not matched to a gene: 11. The CDR3 is 18 residues long. The germline V gene has CDR1 LGHNA and CDR2 YNFKEQ.

About this clone: One end of the junction is discordant with germline, which a read error may explain. This sequence joins TRBV5-1 and TRBJ2-3, with D tentatively TRBD2 (5 bases). The germline gives CDR1 SGHRS, CDR2 YFSETQ. The CDR3 covers 13 residues. In nucleotides, the CDR3 is TGCGCCAGCGGCTTGGCTAGCTGGGATACGCAGTATTTT. Its protein product is CASGLASWDTQYF. Complete variable domain (other parts from reference TRBV5-1 and TRBJ2-3): KAGVTQTPRYLIKTRGQQVTLSCSPISGHRSVSWYQQTPGQGLQFLFEYFSETQRNKGNFPGRFSGRQFSNSRSEMNVSTLELGDSALYLCASGLASWDTQYFGPGTRLTVL.

The V gene is TRBV2, the J gene TRBJ2-1, with a tentative D call TRBD1 (6 bases). The CDR3 runs to 15 residues. Germline-derived CDR1 and CDR2 are SNHLY and FYNNEI. Trimming pared 7 bases from V and 3 bases from J, leaving 16 bases between. As DNA, the CDR3 is TGTGCCAGCACTCGTTTACAGGGAAGCTACAATGAGCAGTTCTTC. This gives the protein CASTRLQGSYNEQFF.

J is TRBJ2-5 and V is TRBV5-8; D perhaps matches TRBD2 (5 bases). There are 14 residues in the CDR3. Germline loops: CDR1 SGHTS, CDR2 YDEGEE. V lost 4 bases to trimming and J lost 5 bases, with 15 bases between them. The CDR3 is CASSLRGTGETQYF. CDR3 in DNA: TGTGCCAGCAGCCTCCGCGGCACGGGGGAGACCCAGTACTTC.

This chain uses TRBV11-3 with TRBJ2-3; the D gene is possibly TRBD2 (7 bases). Trimming cost V 5 bases and J 0 bases, with 18 bases left between them. The CDR3 runs to 17 residues. Germline V CDR1 and CDR2: SGHNT, YENEEA. Here the CDR3 reads CASSIGRGGHSTDTQYF. The CDR3 region has the DNA TGTGCCAGCAGCATCGGCAGGGGAGGGCATAGCACAGATACGCAGTATTTT.

V and J are TRBV28 and TRBJ2-3, with 9 positions matching TRBD1. The CDR3 consists of 15 residues. Germline CDR1 MDHEN, CDR2 SYDVKM. The ends lost 4 bases at V and 2 bases at J; junction bases unmatched: 4. CDR3 sequence (DNA): TGTGCCAGCAGTTCCGGGACAGGGCACACAGATACGCAGTATTTT. Amino acid sequence: CASSSGTGHTDTQYF.

The chain combines TRBV4-2 with TRBJ2-2; tentatively, D is TRBD2 (6 bases). The V end was cut by 1 base, the J end by 0 bases, with 12 bases between. The CDR3 covers 17 residues. Germline V gives CDR1 LGHNA, CDR2 YNFKEQ. The CDR3 DNA reads as TGTGCCAGCAGCCAAGCGGCCGGCGGGACGAACACCGGGGAGCTGTTTTTT. Amino acid sequence: CASSQAAGGTNTGELFF.

V usage is TRBV4-1 and J usage is TRBJ1-4; D not resolved. This CDR3 has 13 amino acids. Germline V gene sequence: CDR1 MGHRA, CDR2 YSYEKL. V dropped 4 bases and J dropped 4 bases, with 7 bases sitting between them. This CDR3 reads CASSLRLNEKLFF. The DNA for the CDR3 is TGCGCCAGCAGCCTCCGCCTTAATGAAAAACTGTTTTTT.

On this clone: One end of the junction does not line up with germline, which may come from a read error. This rearrangement joins TRBV19 to TRBJ1-2; weak D call: TRBD1 (6 bases). Germline loops: CDR1 LNHDA, CDR2 SQIVND (reference sequence). The CDR3 has 17 residues. CDR3 in DNA: TGTGCCAGTAGCACCCTTCCGCGATACAGGGTAGACTACGGCTACACCTTC. Translating gives CASSTLPRYRVDYGYTF.

The chain is built from TRBV7-3 and TRBJ2-1; 7 bases match TRBD2. This CDR3 contains 17 residues. The germline CDR1 and CDR2 sequences are SGHTA and FQGTGA. The junction had 8 bases not matched to a gene; V was cut back by 3 bases and J by 0 bases. CDR3 loop: CASSLNRLAGSYNEQFF. The CDR3 DNA reads as TGTGCCAGCAGCTTGAATCGCTTAGCGGGCTCCTACAATGAGCAGTTCTTC.

The rearrangement links TRBV2 to TRBJ2-3; D is perhaps TRBD1 or TRBD2 (6 bases each). The ends were cut back, 7 bases at V and 5 bases at J, with 10 bases in the middle. The V gene's germline CDR1 is SNHLY and CDR2 FYNNEI. This CDR3 is 12 amino acids long. The CDR3 sequence: CASNRGLDTQYF. CDR3 DNA sequence: TGTGCCAGCAACCGGGGGCTAGATACGCAGTATTTT.

The rearrangement joins TRBV11-2 to TRBJ1-1, with D maybe TRBD1 (6 bases). With 5 bases removed from V and 0 bases from J, the gap between germline ends came to 13 bases. This CDR3 spans 15 amino acids. Germline values: CDR1 SGHAT, CDR2 FQNNGV. The CDR3 reads CASSPRRDMNTEAFF. The CDR3 region has the DNA TGTGCCAGCAGCCCGCGCCGGGACATGAACACTGAAGCTTTCTTT.

The CDR3, as DNA: TGTGCCAGTAGTCTATGGCCCGAGACAGTGGGCAATCAGCCCCAGCATTTT. Translated: CASSLWPETVGNQPQHF. This sequence joins TRBV19 and TRBJ1-5; possibly TRBD1 for D (5 bases). The V gene lost 5 bases and the J gene lost 2 bases, with 19 bases spanning the gap. Germline CDR1 and CDR2: LNHDA and SQIVND (reference sequence). CDR3 length: 17 amino acids.